This T cell receptor (beta chain) came from a study of T-cell memory formation after mild COVID-19. Study context: Among the donors, TCR clusters were largely specific to each donor. Broader study findings: Contracting CD8+ clones were enriched in EMRA, CD4+ mainly in CM and EM. Confirmation of SARS-CoV-2 specificity was lacking for second-wave clones peaking day 37. Cross-reactive memory seemingly joined, as some responding clones were found in pre-infection memory.

V was clipped by 2 bases and J by 5 bases, with 21 bases between them. CDR1 is MNHEY and CDR2 is SVGAGI in the germline V gene. The CDR3 spans 17 residues. Note on this clonotype: The antigen is not known.

TCRdb independently ran MiXCR on the 5' RACE reads; one entry per CDR3 protein. The data contain roughly 600,000 distinct CDR3 sequences, over 15% of them singletons. The receptor's source is an adult woman who had mild COVID-19 (a few samples of this study predate the infection). Cell type and time point are not known. This chain connects TRBV6-5 to TRBJ1-2, with D tentatively TRBD1 (6 bases). The sequencing input was PBMCs or a T cell subset sorted from them (not recorded which). The CDR3 here is CASSYHTTGPLGYGYTF. The CDR3 coding sequence is TGTGCCAGCAGTTACCATACGACAGGACCCCTAGGTTATGGCTACACCTTC.